The source of this T cell receptor beta chain is a study of blood T cell repertoires in COVID-19. The overall study: Italy, Spain and the United States were the sources of the convalescent and acute COVID-19 samples. The analysed material was cDNA or gDNA that came from T cells, B-cell-depleted T cells, or PBMCs.

With 4 bases clipped from V and 2 bases from J, the junction kept 3 bases outside the gene matches. The CDR3 spans 15 residues. From germline, CDR1 is MGHRA and CDR2 YSYEKL. This clone appeared once. In the study's own analysis: Amplification of reference gene primers provided the estimated nucleated cell counts. TCRdb keeps only in-frame clones here, not all; method: immunoSEQ multiplex PCR. That table gives V, J and clone size, and the DNA gave D and trimming. The repertoire has approximately 340,000 clones, 80% to 90% of them found once; the top ten carry 2.5% to 3.5%. Sequenced input: peripheral blood. This receptor was taken from a man aged 25 to 40 with active or convalescent COVID-19. The chain couples TRBV4-1 to TRBJ2-1; 9 bases match TRBD2. CDR3 sequence reads: CASSLSGGAYNEQFF. CDR3 bases: TGCGCCAGCAGCCTTAGCGGGGGCGCCTACAATGAGCAGTTCTTC.